This T cell receptor (beta chain) is drawn from a study of shared T cell receptors in the human thymus. TCRdb's table, derived via immunoSEQ multiplex PCR, lists solely in-frame clones and lacks some. The sample lists about 710,000 clones, over 75% occurring once. CDR3 length: 15 residues. Per germline, CDR1 MDHEN and CDR2 SYDVKM. Trimming cost V 3 bases and J 5 bases, with 16 bases left between them. These data also featured in a second study, about human thymus T cells.

This TCR was recovered from a boy less than two years old with a congenital heart defect. The sample consisted of thymocytes. The V and J genes are TRBV28 and TRBJ2-5, with D hard to call. The CDR3 DNA follows: TGTGCCAGCAGTTTCCCCCAAACTGAGGTTGAGACCCAGTACTTC. Translated, it gives CASSFPQTEVETQYF.